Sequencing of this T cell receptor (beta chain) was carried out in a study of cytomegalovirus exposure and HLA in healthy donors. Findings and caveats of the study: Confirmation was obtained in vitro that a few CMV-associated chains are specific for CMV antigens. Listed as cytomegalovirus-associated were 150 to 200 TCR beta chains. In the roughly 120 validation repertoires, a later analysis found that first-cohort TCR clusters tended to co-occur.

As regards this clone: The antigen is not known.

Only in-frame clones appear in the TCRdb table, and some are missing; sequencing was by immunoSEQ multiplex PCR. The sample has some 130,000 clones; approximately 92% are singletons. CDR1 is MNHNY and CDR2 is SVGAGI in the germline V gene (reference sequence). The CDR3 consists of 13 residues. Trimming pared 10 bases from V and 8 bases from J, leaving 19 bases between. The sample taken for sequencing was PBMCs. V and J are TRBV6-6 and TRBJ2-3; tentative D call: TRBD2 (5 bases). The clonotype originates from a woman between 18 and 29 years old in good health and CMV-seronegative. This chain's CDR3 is CAITDSTRSTQYF. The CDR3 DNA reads TGTGCCATTACGGACTCTACCCGTAGTACGCAGTATTTT.